These 7 T cell receptor beta chains originate from one sample sequenced in a study of blood T cell repertoires in COVID-19. Clones were sequenced by immunoSEQ multiplex PCR, and TCRdb holds only the in-frame ones, with some missing. The sample contains fewer than 85,000 clones, around 91% of which appear only once. Sequenced material: peripheral blood. The receptor set was obtained from a human donor in a cohort sampled during active COVID-19.

This chain connects TRBV19 to TRBJ1-6, with TRBD1 identical over 7 bases. Trimming cost V 4 bases and J 0 bases; bases outside gene matches: 3. CDR3 length equals 16 residues. Per germline, CDR1 LNHDA and CDR2 SQIVND (reference sequence). Here the CDR3 DNA reads TGTGCCAGTAGTAGGACAGGAAGCTCCTATAATTCACCCCTCCACTTT. Translation gives CASSRTGSSYNSPLHF.

The V call is TRBV9, the J call TRBJ1-2; TRBD1 is a possible D gene (6 bases). V was cut by 5 bases and J by 6 bases, with 11 bases left in between. CDR1 is SGDLS, CDR2 YYNGEE, per germline. The CDR3 sequence is 12 residues long. The CDR3 loop reads CASRDGQNGYTF. The CDR3 DNA is TGTGCCAGCAGAGATGGACAGAATGGCTACACCTTC.

CDR3 loop: CASSEQGGYTEAFF. The DNA of the CDR3 is TGTGCCAGCAGCGAACAGGGGGGGTACACTGAAGCTTTCTTT. The chain couples TRBV27 to TRBJ1-1, with 8 bases aligning to TRBD1. The V gene's germline CDR1 is MNHEY and CDR2 SMNVEV (reference sequence). The CDR3 is 14 residues long. J was trimmed by 3 bases and V by 6 bases; bases with no gene match: 6.

The chain joins TRBV2 to TRBJ2-7; 16 positions agree with TRBD2. The germline CDR1 and CDR2 sequences are SNHLY and FYNNEI. V shed 6 bases, J shed 4 bases, and the junction held 3 bases outside the gene matches. The CDR3 spans 15 residues. In DNA form, the CDR3 reads TGTGCCAGCAGGGGACTAGCGGGGGGGAAGTACGAGCAGTACTTC. Protein product: CASRGLAGGKYEQYF.

On this clone: Because the CDR3's place on the DNA is in doubt, the DNA is left out and the CDR3 is given as listed by TCRdb. The chain links TRBV12-2 to TRBJ1-2. TRBV12-2 is recorded as a pseudogene. The CDR3 length equals 12 residues, ends included. The CDR3 sequence is CASRLYGCGYTF.

The V and J genes are TRBV25-1 and TRBJ1-4; the D is unclear. This CDR3 spans 13 amino acids. Germline values: CDR1 MGHDK, CDR2 SYGVNS. V was shortened by 6 bases and J by 3 bases, with 8 bases between the two germline ends. CDR3: CASRARPNEKLFF. CDR3 sequence (DNA): TGTGCCAGCAGGGCCAGGCCTAATGAAAAACTGTTTTTT. Variable domain in full (rest from reference TRBV25-1 and TRBJ1-4): EADIYQTPRYLVIGTGKKITLECSQTMGHDKMYWYQQDPGMELHLIHYSYGVNSTEKGDLSSESTVSRIRTEHFPLTLESARPSHTSQYLCASRARPNEKLFFGSGTQLSVL.

This chain joins TRBV2 and TRBJ2-7; 10 bases are a match to TRBD1. V lost 5 bases and J lost 4; bases outside the gene matches: 5. Germline CDR1 SNHLY, CDR2 FYNNEI. CDR3 length: 14 amino acids. CDR3 bases: TGTGCCAGCAGTACCGGGACAGGGGAATACGAGCAGTACTTC. Translated, it gives CASSTGTGEYEQYF.